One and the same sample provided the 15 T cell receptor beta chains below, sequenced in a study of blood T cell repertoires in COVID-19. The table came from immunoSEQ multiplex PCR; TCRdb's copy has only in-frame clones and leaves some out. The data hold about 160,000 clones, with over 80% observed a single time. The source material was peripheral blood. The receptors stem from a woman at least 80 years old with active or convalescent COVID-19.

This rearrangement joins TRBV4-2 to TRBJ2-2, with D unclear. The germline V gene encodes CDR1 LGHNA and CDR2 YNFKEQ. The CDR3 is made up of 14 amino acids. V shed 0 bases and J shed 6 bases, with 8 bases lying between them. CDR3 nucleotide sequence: TGTGCCAGCAGCCAAGATTCCGTAGCCGGGGAGCTGTTTTTT. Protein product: CASSQDSVAGELFF.

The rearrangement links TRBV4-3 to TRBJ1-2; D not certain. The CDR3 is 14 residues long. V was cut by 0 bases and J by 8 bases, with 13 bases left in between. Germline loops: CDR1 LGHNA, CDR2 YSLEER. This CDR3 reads CASSQDPGLFGYTF. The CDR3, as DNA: TGCGCCAGCAGCCAAGATCCCGGACTCTTCGGCTACACCTTC.

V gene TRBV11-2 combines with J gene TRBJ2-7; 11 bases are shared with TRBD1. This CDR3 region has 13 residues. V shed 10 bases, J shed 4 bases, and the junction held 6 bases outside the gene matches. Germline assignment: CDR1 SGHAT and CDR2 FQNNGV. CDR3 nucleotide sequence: TGTGCCACCGGACAGGGGGCGGGGTACGAGCAGTACTTC. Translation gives CATGQGAGYEQYF. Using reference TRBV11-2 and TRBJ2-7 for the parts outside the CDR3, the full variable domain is EAGVAQSPRYKIIEKRQSVAFWCNPISGHATLYWYQQILGQGPKLLIQFQNNGVVDDSQLPKDRFSAERLKGVDSTLKIQPAKLEDSAVYLCATGQGAGYEQYFGPGTRLTVT.

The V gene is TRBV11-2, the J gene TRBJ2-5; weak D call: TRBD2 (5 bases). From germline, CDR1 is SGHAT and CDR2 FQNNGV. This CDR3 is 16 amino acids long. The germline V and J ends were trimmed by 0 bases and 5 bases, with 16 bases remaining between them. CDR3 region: CASSLDPPGWRETQYF. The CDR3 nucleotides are TGTGCCAGCAGCTTAGATCCCCCTGGGTGGAGGGAGACCCAGTACTTC.

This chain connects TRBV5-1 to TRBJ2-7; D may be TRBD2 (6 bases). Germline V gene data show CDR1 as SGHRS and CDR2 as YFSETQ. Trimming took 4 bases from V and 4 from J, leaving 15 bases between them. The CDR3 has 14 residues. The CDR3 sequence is CASSPGGASYEQYF. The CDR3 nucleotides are TGCGCCAGCAGCCCGGGCGGGGCCTCGTACGAGCAGTACTTC.

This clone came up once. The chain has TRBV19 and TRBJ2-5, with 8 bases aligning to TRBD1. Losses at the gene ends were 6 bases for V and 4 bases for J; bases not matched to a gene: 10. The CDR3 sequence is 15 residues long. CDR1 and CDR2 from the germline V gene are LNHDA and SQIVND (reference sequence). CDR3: CASRQGVFIIETQYF. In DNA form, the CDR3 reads TGTGCCAGTAGACAGGGGGTTTTTATTATAGAGACCCAGTACTTC.

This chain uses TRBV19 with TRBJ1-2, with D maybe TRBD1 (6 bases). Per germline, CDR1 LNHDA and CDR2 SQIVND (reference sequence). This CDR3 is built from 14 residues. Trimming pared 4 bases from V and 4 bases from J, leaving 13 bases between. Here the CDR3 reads CASSTPGTIYGYTF. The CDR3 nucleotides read TGTGCCAGTAGTACCCCCGGGACAATCTATGGCTACACCTTC.

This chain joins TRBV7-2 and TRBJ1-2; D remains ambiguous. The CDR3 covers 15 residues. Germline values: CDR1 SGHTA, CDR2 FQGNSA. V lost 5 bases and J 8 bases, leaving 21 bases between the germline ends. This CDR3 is CASSLFGSPTWGYTF. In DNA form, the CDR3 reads TGTGCCAGCAGCCTCTTCGGGAGCCCCACCTGGGGCTACACCTTC.

The CDR3 DNA reads TGTGCCAGCATTTCCGGACAGGGTTTTCCTGACACGCTTACTGGGGCCAACGTCCTGACTTTC. This sequence encodes CASISGQGFPDTLTGANVLTF. This rearrangement joins TRBV28 to TRBJ2-6, with 8 positions matching TRBD1. The germline gives CDR1 MDHEN, CDR2 SYDVKM. The CDR3 is 21 residues long. Losses at the gene ends were 7 bases for V and 2 bases for J; bases not matched to a gene: 22.

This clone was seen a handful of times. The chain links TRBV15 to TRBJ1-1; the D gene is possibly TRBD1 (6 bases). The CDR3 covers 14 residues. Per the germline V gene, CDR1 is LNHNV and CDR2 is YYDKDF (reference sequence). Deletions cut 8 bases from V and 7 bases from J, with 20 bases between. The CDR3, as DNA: TGTGCCACCGCCAGAGGGACACCACCCCTTGAAGCTTTCTTT. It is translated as CATARGTPPLEAFF. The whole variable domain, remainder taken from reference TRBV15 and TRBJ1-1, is DAMVIQNPRYQVTQFGKPVTLSCSQTLNHNVMYWYQQKSSQAPKLLFHYYDKDFNNEADTPDNFQSRRPNTSFCFLDIRSPGLGDTAMYLCATARGTPPLEAFFGQGTRLTVV.

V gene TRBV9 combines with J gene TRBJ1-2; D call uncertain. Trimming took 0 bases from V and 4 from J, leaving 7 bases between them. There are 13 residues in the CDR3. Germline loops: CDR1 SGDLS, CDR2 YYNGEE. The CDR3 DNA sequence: TGTGCCAGCAGCGTAGGACCGGGCTATGGCTACACCTTC. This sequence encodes CASSVGPGYGYTF. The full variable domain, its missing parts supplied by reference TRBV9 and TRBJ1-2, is DSGVTQTPKHLITATGQRVTLRCSPRSGDLSVYWYQQSLDQGLQFLIQYYNGEERAKGNILERFSAQQFPDLHSELNLSSLELGDSALYFCASSVGPGYGYTFGSGTRLTVV.

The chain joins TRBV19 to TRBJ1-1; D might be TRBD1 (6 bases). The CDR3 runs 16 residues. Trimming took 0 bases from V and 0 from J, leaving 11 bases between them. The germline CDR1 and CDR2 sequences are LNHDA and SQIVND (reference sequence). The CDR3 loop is CASSIDPTGLNTEAFF. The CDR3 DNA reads TGTGCCAGTAGTATAGACCCCACAGGGCTGAACACTGAAGCTTTCTTT.

For the CDR3, the DNA is TGTGCCAGTAGGCCAGCGGGGGAAACGGGCACCGGGGAGCTGTTTTTT. Residues: CASRPAGETGTGELFF. The V gene is TRBV19, the J gene TRBJ2-2, with TRBD2 identical over 8 bases. Germline CDR1 and CDR2: LNHDA and SQIVND (reference sequence). J lost 4 bases, V lost 6 bases, and 10 bases had no gene match. The CDR3 runs 16 residues.

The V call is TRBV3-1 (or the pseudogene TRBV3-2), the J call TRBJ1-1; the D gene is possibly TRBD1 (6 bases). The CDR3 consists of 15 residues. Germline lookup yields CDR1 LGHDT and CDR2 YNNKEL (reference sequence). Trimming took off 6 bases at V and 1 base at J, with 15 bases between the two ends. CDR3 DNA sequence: TGTGCCAGCAGTCTATTAGGACAGTCGAACACTGAAGCTTTCTTT. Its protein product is CASSLLGQSNTEAFF.

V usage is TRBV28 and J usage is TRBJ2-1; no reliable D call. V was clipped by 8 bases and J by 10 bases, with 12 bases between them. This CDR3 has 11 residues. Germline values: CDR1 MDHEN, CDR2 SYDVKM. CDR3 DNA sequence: TGTGCCAGCTACTCCCCCGCCGAGCAGTTCTTC. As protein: CASYSPAEQFF.